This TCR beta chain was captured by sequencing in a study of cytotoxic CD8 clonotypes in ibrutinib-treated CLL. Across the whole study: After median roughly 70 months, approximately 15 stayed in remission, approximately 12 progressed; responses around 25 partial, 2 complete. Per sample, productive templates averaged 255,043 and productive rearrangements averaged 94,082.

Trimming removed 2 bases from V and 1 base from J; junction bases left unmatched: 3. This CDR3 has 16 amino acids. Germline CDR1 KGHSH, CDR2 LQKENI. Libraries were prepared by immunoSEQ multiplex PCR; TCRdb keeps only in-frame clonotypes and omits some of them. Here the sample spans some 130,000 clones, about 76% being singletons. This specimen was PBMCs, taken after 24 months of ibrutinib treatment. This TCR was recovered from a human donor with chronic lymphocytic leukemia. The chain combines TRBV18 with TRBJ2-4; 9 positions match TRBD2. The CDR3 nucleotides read TGTGCCAGCTCACCAAAGGGACTAGCCGCCAAAAACATTCAGTACTTC. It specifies CASSPKGLAAKNIQYF.